The 22 T cell receptor beta chains presented below share a single source sample, sequenced in a study of cytomegalovirus exposure and HLA in healthy donors. The PCR had 60 Vbeta and 13 Jbeta primers. Clones were read by immunoSEQ multiplex PCR, and TCRdb kept only the in-frame ones, dropping some. Across some 82,000 clones, the top ten clones capture around 1.1% of the sample. The sample comprised PBMCs. Receptors were obtained from a woman in her 30s in good health and CMV-seronegative.

The chain links TRBV19 to TRBJ1-1, with 11 nucleotides matching TRBD1. Germline CDR1 and CDR2: LNHDA and SQIVND (reference sequence). Trimming at V came to 5 bases and at J to 4 bases, leaving 9 bases not matched to a gene. This CDR3 is 16 amino acids long. CDR3 sequence: CASSPRTGGFGTEAFF. DNA of the CDR3: TGTGCCAGTAGTCCTCGGACAGGGGGCTTCGGCACTGAAGCTTTCTTT.

The chain joins TRBV4-1 to TRBJ1-1; tentative D call: TRBD1 (6 bases). CDR3 length equals 16 residues. V lost 0 bases, J lost 0 bases, and 11 bases lay in between. Germline V lookup: CDR1 MGHRA, CDR2 YSYEKL. For the CDR3, the DNA is TGCGCCAGCAGCCAAGATACAGGGTTCCTGAACACTGAAGCTTTCTTT. The encoded protein is CASSQDTGFLNTEAFF.

CDR3 region: CASSLGDRAHQETQYF. CDR3 DNA sequence: TGCGCCAGCAGCCTTGGGGACAGGGCCCACCAAGAGACCCAGTACTTC. The V and J genes are TRBV5-1 and TRBJ2-5; 9 nucleotides align to TRBD1. Germline CDR1 reads SGHRS; CDR2 reads YFSETQ. This CDR3 has 16 residues. V lost 4 bases to trimming and J lost 0 bases; unmatched junction nucleotides: 7.

CDR3 in amino acids: CASSLGSVKTSGYNEQFF. The CDR3 nucleotides read TGTGCCAGCAGTTTAGGTTCCGTCAAAACTAGCGGATACAATGAGCAGTTCTTC. This chain joins TRBV27 and TRBJ2-1; 8 nucleotides agree with TRBD2. Germline CDR1 and CDR2: MNHEY and SMNVEV (reference sequence). V gave up 2 bases and J gave up 4 bases; unmatched junction bases: 13. The CDR3 has 18 amino acids.

This chain uses TRBV7-2 with TRBJ1-5, with a weak D call TRBD1 (5 bases). Trimming stripped 1 base from V and 4 bases from J, with 8 bases between. The germline gives CDR1 SGHTA, CDR2 FQGNSA. CDR3 size: 14 residues. The DNA for the CDR3 is TGTGCCAGCAGCTTAGGGGCAGGGAATCAGCCCCAGCATTTT. Translated, it gives CASSLGAGNQPQHF. The full variable domain, its missing parts supplied by reference TRBV7-2 and TRBJ1-5, is GAGVSQSPSNKVTEKGKDVELRCDPISGHTALYWYRQSLGQGLEFLIYFQGNSAPDKSGLPSDRFSAERTGGSVSTLTIQRTQQEDSAVYLCASSLGAGNQPQHFGDGTRLSIL.

The V gene is TRBV6-5, the J gene TRBJ2-1; TRBD1 is a possible D gene (5 bases). The ends were cut back, 2 bases at V and 9 bases at J, with 11 bases in the middle. From germline, CDR1 is MNHEY and CDR2 SVGAGI. This CDR3 contains 13 residues. As DNA, the CDR3 is TGTGCCAGCAGTTACAGCTGGGGCCTTGAGCAGTTCTTC. Protein sequence: CASSYSWGLEQFF.

This chain uses TRBV11-3 with TRBJ2-1, with 9 bases fitting TRBD1. The germline CDR1 and CDR2 sequences are SGHNT and YENEEA. The CDR3 has 15 residues. V was clipped by 4 bases and J by 8 bases; unmatched bases: 9. CDR3 sequence: CASSSRDREPHEQFF. In DNA, the CDR3 is TGTGCCAGCAGCTCCCGGGACAGGGAGCCACATGAGCAGTTCTTC. The complete variable domain, with remaining parts taken from reference TRBV11-3 and TRBJ2-1, reads EAGVVQSPRYKIIEKKQPVAFWCNPISGHNTLYWYLQNLGQGPELLIRYENEEAVDDSQLPKDRFSAERLKGVDSTLKIQPAELGDSAVYLCASSSRDREPHEQFFGPGTRLTVL.

V is TRBV10-2 and J is TRBJ1-2; no definite D call. The V and J ends lost 0 bases and 4 bases respectively, with 9 bases between them. The CDR3 has 14 amino acids. From germline, CDR1 is WSHSY and CDR2 SAAADI. In DNA, the CDR3 is TGCGCCAGCAGTGAGTCGAAAAACTCCTATGGCTACACCTTC. Protein: CASSESKNSYGYTF.

The chain uses TRBV7-2 and TRBJ2-3; tentatively, D is TRBD2 (5 bases). The CDR3 length is 13 residues. The V gene lost 5 bases and the J gene lost 11 bases, with 17 bases spanning the gap. Germline V gene data show CDR1 as SGHTA and CDR2 as FQGNSA. CDR3: CASSPEAARKQYF. The CDR3 DNA follows: TGTGCCAGCAGCCCAGAAGCGGCCAGGAAGCAGTATTTT.

Turning to this clone: This specimen includes other DNA sequences encoding the same CDR3. The chain has TRBV5-1 and TRBJ2-6, with D unclear. Germline CDR1 and CDR2: SGHRS and YFSETQ. The germline V and J ends were trimmed by 4 bases and 0 bases, with 5 bases remaining between them. The CDR3 is made up of 14 amino acids. The CDR3 DNA is TGCGCCAGCAGCCTCTACTCTGGGGCCAACGTCCTGACTTTC. Protein: CASSLYSGANVLTF.

DNA of the CDR3: TGTGCCAGCAGCCTAAACGGTTCCTTTTTT. It codes for CASSLNGSFF. The genes are TRBV5-5 and TRBJ1-4; D is undetermined. V was trimmed by 4 bases and J by 17 bases, leaving 12 bases between them. Germline V gene sequence: CDR1 SGHKS, CDR2 YYEKEE (reference sequence). This CDR3 comprises 10 residues.

This chain uses TRBV5-1 with TRBJ2-1; possible D gene TRBD2, 6 bases. Germline CDR1 SGHRS, CDR2 YFSETQ. V lost 0 bases and J lost 8, with 12 bases in between. This CDR3 has 14 amino acids. The CDR3 DNA reads as TGCGCCAGCAGCTTGGTAGGAGGGCAGGATGAGCAGTTCTTC. Translated, it gives CASSLVGGQDEQFF. The full variable domain, completed using reference TRBV5-1 and TRBJ2-1, is KAGVTQTPRYLIKTRGQQVTLSCSPISGHRSVSWYQQTPGQGLQFLFEYFSETQRNKGNFPGRFSGRQFSNSRSEMNVSTLELGDSALYLCASSLVGGQDEQFFGPGTRLTVL.

This chain connects TRBV27 to TRBJ1-5; possibly TRBD1 for D (5 bases). The V gene lost 4 bases and the J gene lost 9 bases, with 19 bases spanning the gap. The germline CDR1 and CDR2 sequences are MNHEY and SMNVEV (reference sequence). There are 15 residues in the CDR3. The CDR3 sequence is CASSSKPTAILPQHF. The CDR3 nucleotides read TGTGCCAGCAGTTCGAAACCGACAGCGATTTTGCCCCAGCATTTT.

The genes are TRBV5-4 and TRBJ2-3; tentative D call: TRBD2 (6 bases). V was pared by 0 bases and J by 1 base, with 9 bases between. CDR3 length: 15 amino acids. The germline gives CDR1 SGHNT, CDR2 YYREEE (reference sequence). CDR3: CASSLVPGGTDTQYF. DNA for the CDR3: TGTGCCAGCAGCTTGGTGCCGGGGGGCACAGATACGCAGTATTTT.

The chain has TRBV5-4 and TRBJ1-1; tentative D call: TRBD1 (6 bases). V was trimmed by 1 base and J by 0 bases, leaving 13 bases between them. CDR1 and CDR2 (germline): SGHNT, YYREEE (reference sequence). This CDR3 is 16 amino acids long. The DNA of the CDR3 is TGTGCCAGCAGCTTGCAGGGGCCCCAAATGAACACTGAAGCTTTCTTT. Translation: CASSLQGPQMNTEAFF. The full variable domain, its missing parts supplied by reference TRBV5-4 and TRBJ1-1, is ETGVTQSPTHLIKTRGQQVTLRCSSQSGHNTVSWYQQALGQGPQFIFQYYREEENGRGNFPPRFSGLQFPNYSSELNVNALELDDSALYLCASSLQGPQMNTEAFFGQGTRLTVV.

The chain is built from TRBV7-2 and TRBJ2-5; a possible D gene is TRBD2 (6 bases). Trimming removed 5 bases from V and 5 bases from J, with 15 bases in between. The CDR3 length is 14 residues. Germline-derived CDR1 and CDR2 are SGHTA and FQGNSA. This CDR3 is CASSDGGGRETQYF. The DNA for the CDR3 is TGTGCCAGCAGCGACGGGGGAGGCAGGGAGACCCAGTACTTC.

The gene calls are TRBV25-1 and TRBJ2-7, with D possibly TRBD1 on 7 matching bases. V was clipped by 2 bases and J by 3 bases, with 11 bases between them. Per the germline V gene, CDR1 is MGHDK and CDR2 is SYGVNS. This CDR3 has 14 residues. This CDR3 is CASSEAGQLYEQYF. The CDR3 DNA sequence: TGTGCCAGCAGTGAAGCGGGACAGCTCTACGAGCAGTACTTC.

The chain links TRBV7-2 to TRBJ2-7; 10 bases agree with TRBD2. Germline lookup yields CDR1 SGHTA and CDR2 FQGNSA. The CDR3 sequence is 15 residues long. Germline trimming cut 1 base from V and 2 bases from J; bases unmatched to any gene: 2. The CDR3 sequence is CASSLERGGPYEQYF. The DNA for the CDR3 is TGTGCCAGCAGCTTAGAGCGGGGGGGCCCCTACGAGCAGTACTTC.

This chain connects TRBV30 to TRBJ2-7; D gene uncertain. The germline CDR1 and CDR2 sequences are GTSNPN and SVGIG (reference sequence). The V gene lost 2 bases and the J gene lost 3 bases, with 5 bases spanning the gap. The CDR3 is 11 amino acids. CDR3 nucleotide sequence: TGTGCCTGGAGTCCCGGCTACGAGCAGTACTTC. Amino acid sequence: CAWSPGYEQYF.

The genes are TRBV29-1 and TRBJ1-2, with TRBD1 matching 7 bases. The CDR3 runs 13 residues. Germline V gene lookup returns CDR1 SQVTM and CDR2 ANQGSEA. V was clipped by 4 bases and J by 4 bases; unmatched bases: 6. CDR3 sequence (DNA): TGCAGCGTTGTTCTACAGGGGCCCTATGGCTACACCTTC. It encodes CSVVLQGPYGYTF. Looking up the rest from reference TRBV29-1 and TRBJ1-2 gives the full variable domain: SAVISQKPSRDICQRGTSLTIQCQVDSQVTMMFWYRQQPGQSLTLIATANQGSEATYESGFVIDKFPISRPNLTFSTLTVSNMSPEDSSIYLCSVVLQGPYGYTFGSGTRLTVV.

The V gene is TRBV5-1, the J gene TRBJ2-5, with 7 bases that match TRBD1. V lost 3 bases to trimming and J lost 0 bases; unmatched junction nucleotides: 8. CDR3 length: 16 amino acids. In germline, CDR1 is SGHRS, CDR2 YFSETQ. The CDR3 reads CASSYSGTANQETQYF. The CDR3 nucleotides read TGCGCCAGCAGCTACTCCGGGACAGCAAACCAAGAGACCCAGTACTTC.

V usage is TRBV7-9 and J usage is TRBJ2-7, with 10 positions matching TRBD1. The CDR3 consists of 15 residues. Germline V gives CDR1 SEHNR, CDR2 FQNEAQ (reference sequence). V lost 5 bases and J lost 0; bases outside the gene matches: 4. CDR3 nucleotides: TGTGCCAGCAGCGGGGACAGGGGCACCTCCTACGAGCAGTACTTC. This codes for CASSGDRGTSYEQYF.